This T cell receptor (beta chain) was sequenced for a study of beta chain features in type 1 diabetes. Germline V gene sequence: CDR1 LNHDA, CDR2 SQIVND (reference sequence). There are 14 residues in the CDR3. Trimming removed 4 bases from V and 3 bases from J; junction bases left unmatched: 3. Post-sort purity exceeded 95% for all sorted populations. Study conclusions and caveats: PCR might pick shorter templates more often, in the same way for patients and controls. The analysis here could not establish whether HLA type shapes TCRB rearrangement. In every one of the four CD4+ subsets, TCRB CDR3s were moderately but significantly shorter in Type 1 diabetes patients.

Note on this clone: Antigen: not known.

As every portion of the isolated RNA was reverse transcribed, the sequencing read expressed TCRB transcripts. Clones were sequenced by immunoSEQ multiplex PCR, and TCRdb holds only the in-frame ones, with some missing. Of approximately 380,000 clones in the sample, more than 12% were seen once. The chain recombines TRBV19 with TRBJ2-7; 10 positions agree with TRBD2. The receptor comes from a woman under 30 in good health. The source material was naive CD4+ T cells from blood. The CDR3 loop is CASSSLAGDYEQYF. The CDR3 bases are TGTGCCAGTAGTAGCCTAGCGGGAGACTACGAGCAGTACTTC.